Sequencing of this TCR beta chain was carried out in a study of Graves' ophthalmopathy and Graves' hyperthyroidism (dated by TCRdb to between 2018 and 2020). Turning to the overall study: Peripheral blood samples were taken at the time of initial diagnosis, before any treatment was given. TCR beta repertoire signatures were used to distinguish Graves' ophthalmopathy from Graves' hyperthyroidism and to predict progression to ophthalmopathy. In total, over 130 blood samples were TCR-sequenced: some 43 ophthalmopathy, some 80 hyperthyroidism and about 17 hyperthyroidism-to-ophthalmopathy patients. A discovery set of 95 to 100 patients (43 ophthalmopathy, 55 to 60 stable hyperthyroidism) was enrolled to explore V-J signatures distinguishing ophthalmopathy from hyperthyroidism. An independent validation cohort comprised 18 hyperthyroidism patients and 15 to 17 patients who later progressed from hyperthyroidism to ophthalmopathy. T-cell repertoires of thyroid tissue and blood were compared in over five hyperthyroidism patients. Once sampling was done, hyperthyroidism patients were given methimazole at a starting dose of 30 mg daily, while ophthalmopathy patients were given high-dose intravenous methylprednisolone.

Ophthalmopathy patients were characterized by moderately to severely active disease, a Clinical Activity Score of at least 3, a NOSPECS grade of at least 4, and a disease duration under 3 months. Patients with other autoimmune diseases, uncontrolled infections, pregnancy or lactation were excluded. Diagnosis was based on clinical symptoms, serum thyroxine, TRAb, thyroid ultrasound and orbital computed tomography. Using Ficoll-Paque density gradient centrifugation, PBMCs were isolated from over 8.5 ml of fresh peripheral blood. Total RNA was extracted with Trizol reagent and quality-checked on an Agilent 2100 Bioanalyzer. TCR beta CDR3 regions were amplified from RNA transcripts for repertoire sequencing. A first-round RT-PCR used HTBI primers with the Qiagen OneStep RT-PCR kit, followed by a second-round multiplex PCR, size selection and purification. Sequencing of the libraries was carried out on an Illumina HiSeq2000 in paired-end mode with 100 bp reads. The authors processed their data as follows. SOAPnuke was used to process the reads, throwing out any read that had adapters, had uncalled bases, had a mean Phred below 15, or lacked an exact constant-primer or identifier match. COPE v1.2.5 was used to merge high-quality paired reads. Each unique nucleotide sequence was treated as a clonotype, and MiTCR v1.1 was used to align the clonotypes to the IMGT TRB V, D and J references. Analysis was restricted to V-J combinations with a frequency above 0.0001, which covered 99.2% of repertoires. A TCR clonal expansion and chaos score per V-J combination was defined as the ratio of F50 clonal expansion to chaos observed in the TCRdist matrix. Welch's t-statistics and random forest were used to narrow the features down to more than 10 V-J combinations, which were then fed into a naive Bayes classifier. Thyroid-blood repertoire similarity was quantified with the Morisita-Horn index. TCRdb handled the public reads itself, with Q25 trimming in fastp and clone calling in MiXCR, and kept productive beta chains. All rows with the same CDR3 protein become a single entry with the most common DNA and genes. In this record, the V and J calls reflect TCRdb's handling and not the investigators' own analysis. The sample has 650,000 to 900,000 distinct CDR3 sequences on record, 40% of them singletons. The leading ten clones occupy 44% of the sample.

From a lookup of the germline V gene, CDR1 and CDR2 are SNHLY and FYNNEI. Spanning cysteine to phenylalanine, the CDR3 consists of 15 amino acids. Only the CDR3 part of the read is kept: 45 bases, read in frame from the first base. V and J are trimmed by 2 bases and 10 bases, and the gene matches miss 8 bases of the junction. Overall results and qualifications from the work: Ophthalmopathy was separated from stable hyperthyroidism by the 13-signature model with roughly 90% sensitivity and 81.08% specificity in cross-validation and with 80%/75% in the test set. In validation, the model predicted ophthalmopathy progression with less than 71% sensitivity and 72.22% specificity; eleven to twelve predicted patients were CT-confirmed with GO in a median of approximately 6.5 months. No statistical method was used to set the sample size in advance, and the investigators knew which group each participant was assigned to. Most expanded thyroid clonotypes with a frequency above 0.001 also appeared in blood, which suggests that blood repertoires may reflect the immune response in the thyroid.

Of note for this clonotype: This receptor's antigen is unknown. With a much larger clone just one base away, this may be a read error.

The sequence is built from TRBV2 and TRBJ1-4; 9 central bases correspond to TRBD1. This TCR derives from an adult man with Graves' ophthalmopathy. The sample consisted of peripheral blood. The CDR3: CASSETPTGGGKLFF. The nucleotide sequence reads TGTGCCAGCAGTGAAACCCCGACAGGGGGTGGAAAACTGTTTTTT.